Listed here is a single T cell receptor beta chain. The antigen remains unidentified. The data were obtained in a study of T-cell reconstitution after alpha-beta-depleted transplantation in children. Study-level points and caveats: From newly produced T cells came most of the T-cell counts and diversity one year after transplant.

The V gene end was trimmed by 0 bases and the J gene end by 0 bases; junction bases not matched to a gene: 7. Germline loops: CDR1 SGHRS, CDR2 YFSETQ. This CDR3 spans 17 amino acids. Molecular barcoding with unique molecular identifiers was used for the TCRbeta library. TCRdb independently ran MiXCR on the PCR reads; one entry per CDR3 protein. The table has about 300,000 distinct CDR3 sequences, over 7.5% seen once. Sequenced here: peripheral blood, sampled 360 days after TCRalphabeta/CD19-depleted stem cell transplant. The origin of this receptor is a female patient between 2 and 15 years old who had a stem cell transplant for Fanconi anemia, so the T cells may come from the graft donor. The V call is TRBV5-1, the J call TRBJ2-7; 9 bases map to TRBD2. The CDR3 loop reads CASSLALSGGASYEQYF. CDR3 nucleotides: TGCGCCAGCAGCTTGGCCCTTAGCGGGGGCGCCTCCTACGAGCAGTACTTC.